Listed below are T cell receptor beta chains from one sample, sequenced in a study of cytomegalovirus exposure and HLA in healthy donors. The method was immunoSEQ multiplex PCR; TCRdb's version includes in-frame clones alone and lacks a portion of them. The sample comprises roughly 110,000 clones, about 76% of which are singletons, and 12% rests with the top ten. Sequencing used PBMCs. These receptors came from a woman aged 35 to 49 in good health and CMV-seropositive. The CDR3 runs from the conserved cysteine through the conserved F or W. The D gene is left open where the match is weak. Clone size appears in some rows only: once, few, many, or a class for an expanded clone.

j_call v_call d_call clone_size cdr3_aa cdr3_nt
TRBJ2-7 TRBV20-1 TRBD2 . CSASGREQYF TGCAGTGCTAGCGGGAGGGAGCAGTACTTC
TRBJ1-5 TRBV7-9 . few CASSLDLLAPQHF TGTGCCAGCAGCTTAGATCTCCTAGCGCCCCAGCATTTT
TRBJ1-2 TRBV7-9 TRBD1 . CASTENRGPDYGYTF TGTGCCAGCACCGAGAACAGGGGTCCGGACTATGGCTACACCTTC
TRBJ1-2 TRBV19 . few CASSILGAYGYTF TGTGCCAGTAGTATCTTGGGGGCTTATGGCTACACCTTC
TRBJ1-3 TRBV2 . . CASRDRNTIYF TGTGCCAGCAGAGACAGAAACACCATATATTTT
TRBJ1-3 TRBV10-3 . . CAISRGNSGNTIYF TGTGCCATCAGTAGGGGGAACTCTGGAAACACCATATATTTT
TRBJ2-5 TRBV7-6 . few CASSGVRQETQYF TGTGCCAGCAGCGGAGTGAGGCAAGAGACCCAGTACTTC
TRBJ1-1 TRBV19 TRBD1 . CASSKGQGWITEAFF TGTGCCAGTAGTAAGGGACAGGGGTGGATCACTGAAGCTTTCTTT
TRBJ1-2 TRBV6-1 . few CASTLGHPYGYTF TGTGCCAGCACCCTCGGACACCCGTATGGCTACACCTTC
TRBJ2-1 TRBV2 TRBD2 . CASTVGGGANEQFF TGTGCCAGCACAGTGGGCGGGGGGGCCAATGAGCAGTTCTTC
TRBJ2-7 TRBV7-2 . once CASSFQGGHYEQYF TGTGCCAGCAGCTTCCAGGGGGGACACTACGAGCAGTACTTC
TRBJ1-6 TRBV27 TRBD1 . CASSFRRDRDNSPLHF TGTGCCAGCAGTTTCCGGCGGGACAGGGATAATTCACCCCTCCACTTT
TRBJ1-2 TRBV5-1 . . CARGLLGRPYGYTF TGCGCCAGGGGTCTGTTGGGCAGACCCTATGGCTACACCTTC
TRBJ2-7 TRBV2 . . CASRPTGSYEQYF TGTGCCAGCAGACCGACGGGGTCCTACGAGCAGTACTTC
TRBJ2-3 TRBV2 TRBD2 . CASSAGGGVPGTQYF TGTGCCAGCAGTGCCGGCGGGGGGGTACCCGGTACGCAGTATTTT
TRBJ1-1 TRBV5-4 TRBD1 . CASSYKLGQGDTGAFF TGTGCCAGCAGCTACAAATTGGGACAGGGTGACACTGGAGCTTTCTTT
TRBJ1-2 TRBV2 . . CASRLTGNYGYTF TGTGCCAGCCGACTAACAGGGAACTATGGCTACACCTTC
TRBJ1-2 TRBV5-1 TRBD1 . CASSLGQGKDGYAF TGCGCCAGCAGCTTGGGACAGGGGAAGGATGGCTACGCCTTC
TRBJ2-3 TRBV9 . . CASSVSAGVSTDTQYF TGTGCCAGCAGCGTCAGCGCTGGTGTGAGCACAGATACGCAGTATTTT
TRBJ1-1 TRBV15 TRBD1 . CATSPRQGWGTEAFF TGTGCCACCAGCCCTAGACAGGGATGGGGCACTGAAGCTTTCTTT
TRBJ2-7 TRBV5-1 TRBD1 . CASTSGTGTYEQYF TGCGCCAGCACCTCCGGGACAGGGACCTACGAGCAGTACTTC
TRBJ1-5 TRBV2 TRBD1 . CASSERQGQGPQHF TGTGCCAGCAGTGAAAGACAGGGCCAGGGGCCCCAGCATTTT
TRBJ2-3 TRBV7-7 TRBD2 . CASSLGLAGLTDTQYF TGTGCTAGCAGCTTAGGGCTAGCGGGGCTCACAGATACGCAGTATTTT
TRBJ1-3 TRBV6-5 TRBD1 few CASRDRVSGNTIYF TGTGCCAGCAGGGACAGGGTCTCTGGAAACACCATATATTTT
TRBJ2-7 TRBV2 . few CASSERGGFDEQYF TGTGCCAGCAGTGAGAGGGGGGGGTTTGACGAGCAGTACTTC
TRBJ1-6 TRBV5-1 TRBD1 . CASRETGQGYYNSPLHF TGCGCCAGCAGAGAAACGGGACAGGGCTATTATAATTCACCCCTCCACTTT
TRBJ1-1 TRBV12-5 . . CASGYQTGEAFF TGTGCTAGTGGTTACCAGACGGGAGAAGCTTTCTTT
TRBJ1-2 TRBV11-1 . . CASSLRGNGYTF TGTGCCAGCAGCTTAAGAGGGAATGGCTACACCTTC
TRBJ2-1 TRBV7-2 . . CASSTQRGGNEQFF TGTGCCAGCAGCACCCAAAGGGGGGGTAATGAGCAGTTCTTC
TRBJ1-3 TRBV10-3 TRBD1 . CAIRGQGLSNTIYF TGTGCCATCCGGGGACAGGGGCTATCGAACACCATATATTTT
TRBJ1-1 TRBV2 . . CASKAGGGNTEAFF TGTGCCAGCAAAGCAGGAGGTGGGAACACTGAAGCTTTCTTT
TRBJ1-1 TRBV14 TRBD1 . CASSRGGQGGLVAFF TGTGCCAGCAGCCGGGGAGGACAGGGAGGGCTTGTAGCTTTCTTT
TRBJ1-2 TRBV10-3 . . CAIGQDSPNYGYTF TGTGCCATCGGGCAGGATTCGCCTAACTATGGCTACACCTTC
TRBJ1-4 TRBV6-6 TRBD1 . CASRSTGGATNEKLFF TGTGCCAGCAGATCAACAGGGGGCGCAACTAATGAAAAACTGTTTTTT
TRBJ2-5 TRBV30 . . CAWSSQGETQYF TGTGCCTGGAGTTCCCAGGGGGAGACCCAGTACTTC
TRBJ1-6 TRBV27 TRBD1 . CASSWTGQTSPLHF TGTGCCAGCAGTTGGACAGGGCAGACTTCACCCCTCCACTTT
TRBJ1-2 TRBV2 . . CASSEGPYGYTF TGTGCCAGCAGTGAGGGCCCCTATGGCTACACCTTC
TRBJ1-2 TRBV29-1 TRBD1 . CSVRPGTVNYGYTF TGCAGCGTCCGTCCCGGGACAGTTAACTATGGCTACACCTTC
TRBJ2-1 TRBV10-1 . once CASSESQGGGYEQFF TGCGCCAGCAGTGAGTCCCAGGGAGGTGGGTATGAGCAGTTCTTC
TRBJ1-1 TRBV5-1 . . CASSLGTAGNTEAFF TGCGCCAGCAGCTTGGGGACAGCAGGGAACACTGAAGCTTTCTTT
TRBJ1-4 TRBV7-6 . . CASSLGGAAFREKLFF TGTGCCAGCAGCTTAGGTGGAGCGGCCTTTCGGGAAAAACTGTTTTTT
TRBJ1-4 TRBV4-2 TRBD1 . CASSQMGQGVEKLFF TGTGCCAGCAGCCAAATGGGACAGGGGGTGGAAAAACTGTTTTTT
TRBJ1-1 TRBV6-1 TRBD1 . CASIRSGTGSAFF TGTGCCAGCATACGTTCGGGGACAGGGTCTGCTTTCTTT